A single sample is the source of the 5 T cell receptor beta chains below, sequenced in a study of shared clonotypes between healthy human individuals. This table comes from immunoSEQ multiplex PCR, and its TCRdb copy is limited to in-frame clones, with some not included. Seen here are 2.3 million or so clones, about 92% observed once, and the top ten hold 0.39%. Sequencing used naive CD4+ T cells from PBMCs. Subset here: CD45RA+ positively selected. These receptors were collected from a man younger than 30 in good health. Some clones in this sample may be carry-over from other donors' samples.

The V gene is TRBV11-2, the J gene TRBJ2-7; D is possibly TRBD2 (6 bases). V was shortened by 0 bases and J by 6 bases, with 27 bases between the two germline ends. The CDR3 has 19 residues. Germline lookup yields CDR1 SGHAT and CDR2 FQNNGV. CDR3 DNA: TGTGCCAGCAGCTTAGATCAAAAGTGGGACCGACTCCTCGGGGGCGAGCAGTACTTC. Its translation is CASSLDQKWDRLLGGEQYF.

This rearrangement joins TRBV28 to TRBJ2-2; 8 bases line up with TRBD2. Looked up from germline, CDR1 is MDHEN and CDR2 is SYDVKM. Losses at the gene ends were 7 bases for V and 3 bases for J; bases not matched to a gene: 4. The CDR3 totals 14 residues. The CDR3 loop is CASTTSGDTGELFF. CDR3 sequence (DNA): TGTGCCAGCACCACTAGCGGAGACACCGGGGAGCTGTTTTTT.

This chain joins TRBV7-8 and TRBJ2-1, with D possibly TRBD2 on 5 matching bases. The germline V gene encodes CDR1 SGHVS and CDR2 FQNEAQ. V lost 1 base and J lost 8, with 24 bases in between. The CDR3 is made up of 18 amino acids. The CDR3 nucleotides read TGTGCCAGCAGCTTAGGTCGGGGAGTCTCCTATATTACCTATGAGCAGTTCTTC. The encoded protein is CASSLGRGVSYITYEQFF.

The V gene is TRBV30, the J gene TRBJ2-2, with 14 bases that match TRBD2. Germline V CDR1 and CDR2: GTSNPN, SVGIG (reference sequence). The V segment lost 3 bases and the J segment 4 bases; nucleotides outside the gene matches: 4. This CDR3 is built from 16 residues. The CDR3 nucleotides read TGTGCCTGGAGAGGACTAGCGGGAGGTTTCACCGGGGAGCTGTTTTTT. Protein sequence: CAWRGLAGGFTGELFF. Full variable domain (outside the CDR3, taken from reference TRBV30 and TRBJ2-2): SQTIHQWPATLVQPVGSPLSLECTVEGTSNPNLYWYRQAAGRGLQLLFYSVGIGQISSEVPQNLSASRPQDRQFILSSKKLLLSDSGFYLCAWRGLAGGFTGELFFGEGSRLTVL.

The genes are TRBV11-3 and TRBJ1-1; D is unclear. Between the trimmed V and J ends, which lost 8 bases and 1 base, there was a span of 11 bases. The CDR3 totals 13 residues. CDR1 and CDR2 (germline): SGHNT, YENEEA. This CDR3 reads CASSTRWNTEAFF. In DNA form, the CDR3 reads TGTGCCAGCTCCACTCGGTGGAACACTGAAGCTTTCTTT.